Listed below are T cell receptor beta chains from one sample, sequenced in a study of OX40 agonist ivuxolimab in advanced cancers. The method was immunoSEQ multiplex PCR; TCRdb's version includes in-frame clones alone and lacks a portion of them. The table has approximately 100,000 clones, about 83% seen once. The sample consisted of CD4+ or CD8+ T cells sorted from blood, taken in a trial of the OX40 agonist ivuxolimab. The source of these receptors is an adult with an advanced solid tumor such as melanoma, head and neck, liver or kidney cancer. The CDR3 runs from the conserved cysteine through the conserved F or W. Fields, in order: V gene, clone size, CDR3 length, J gene, D gene, CDR3 DNA, CDR3 protein. D genes are given only for firm matches. The size of a clone is reported for some rows only, either as once, few or many, or as a class for expanded clones.

TRBV27	.	15	TRBJ1-1	TRBD1	TGTGCCAGCATCCTTCGACAGGGTACAGACACTGAAGCTTTCTTT	CASILRQGTDTEAFF
TRBV5-4	once	17	TRBJ2-5	.	TGTGCCAGCAGCCCTCGACCTCGGGATTGGGGGAAGGAGACCCAGTACTTC	CASSPRPRDWGKETQYF
TRBV5-8	.	14	TRBJ2-3	.	TGTGCCAGCAGCCTAAGGGGGGCCACAGATACGCAGTATTTT	CASSLRGATDTQYF
TRBV5-1	.	13	TRBJ1-1	.	TGCGCCAGCAAATCTGGGGCCAACACTGAAGCTTTCTTT	CASKSGANTEAFF
TRBV7-2	.	16	TRBJ2-7	.	TGTGCCAGCAGCTCCGGGCGAGGCTTGGGGAGCTACGAGCAGTACTTC	CASSSGRGLGSYEQYF
TRBV7-2	.	14	TRBJ2-7	.	TGTGCCAGCAGCTTCAGAACGTCAGGCTACGAGCAGTACTTC	CASSFRTSGYEQYF
TRBV6-5	.	15	TRBJ2-7	.	TGTGCCAGCAGTTACAAGGGGGGTGCATCCTACGAGCAGTACTTC	CASSYKGGASYEQYF
TRBV2	.	12	TRBJ1-5	.	TGTGCCAGCAGCCCCCAGGCTCAGCCCCAGCATTTT	CASSPQAQPQHF
TRBV5-1	.	14	TRBJ2-7	.	TGCGCCAGCAGCTTGATGGACGGGGCCTACGAGCAGTACTTC	CASSLMDGAYEQYF
TRBV6-5	.	14	TRBJ2-7	TRBD1	TGTGCCAGCAGACAGGGGTCAGGAATCTACGAGCAGTACTTC	CASRQGSGIYEQYF
TRBV9	.	14	TRBJ2-7	TRBD1	TGTGCCAGCAGCACCGGGACAGGGCAATACGAGCAGTACTTC	CASSTGTGQYEQYF
TRBV14	.	14	TRBJ2-2	TRBD1	TGTGCCAGCAGCGGACAGGGGGCCGTCGGGGAGCTGTTTTTT	CASSGQGAVGELFF
TRBV7-9	.	10	TRBJ1-2	.	TGTGCCAGCAGCTTAGGCGGCTACACCTTC	CASSLGGYTF
TRBV7-2	few	13	TRBJ1-6	.	TGTGCCAGCAGCCCCGCAGGGGTATCACCCCTCCACTTT	CASSPAGVSPLHF
TRBV5-1	.	17	TRBJ2-2	TRBD2	TGCGCCAGCAGCTCCGGGACTAGGGGGGGGCCATCCGGGGAGCTGTTTTTT	CASSSGTRGGPSGELFF
TRBV28	.	15	TRBJ1-1	.	TGTGCCAGCGGCTCTCAAGGCTTCATGAACACTGAAGCTTTCTTT	CASGSQGFMNTEAFF
TRBV6-1	once	15	TRBJ1-1	.	TGTGCCAGCAGTGATAAGGGCAGGGAGAACACTGAAGCTTTCTTT	CASSDKGRENTEAFF